This T cell receptor beta chain was retrieved from a study of OX40 agonist ivuxolimab in advanced cancers. The table lists this clone with a few counts. Data came from immunoSEQ multiplex PCR; TCRdb stores just in-frame clones and leaves some out. This table holds more than 55,000 clones, approximately 86% found once. Germline V gives CDR1 SGHNT, CDR2 YYREEE (reference sequence). V was trimmed by 4 bases and J by 6 bases, leaving 11 bases between them. CDR3 length equals 13 residues. The chain recombines TRBV5-4 with TRBJ2-1; D is possibly TRBD2 (6 bases). This material consisted of CD4+ or CD8+ T cells sorted from blood, taken in a trial of the OX40 agonist ivuxolimab. The receptor was derived from an adult with an advanced solid tumor such as melanoma, head and neck, liver or kidney cancer. CDR3 residues: CASSRDSRNEQFF. In nucleotides, the CDR3 is TGTGCCAGCAGCCGGGACTCCCGCAATGAGCAGTTCTTC.